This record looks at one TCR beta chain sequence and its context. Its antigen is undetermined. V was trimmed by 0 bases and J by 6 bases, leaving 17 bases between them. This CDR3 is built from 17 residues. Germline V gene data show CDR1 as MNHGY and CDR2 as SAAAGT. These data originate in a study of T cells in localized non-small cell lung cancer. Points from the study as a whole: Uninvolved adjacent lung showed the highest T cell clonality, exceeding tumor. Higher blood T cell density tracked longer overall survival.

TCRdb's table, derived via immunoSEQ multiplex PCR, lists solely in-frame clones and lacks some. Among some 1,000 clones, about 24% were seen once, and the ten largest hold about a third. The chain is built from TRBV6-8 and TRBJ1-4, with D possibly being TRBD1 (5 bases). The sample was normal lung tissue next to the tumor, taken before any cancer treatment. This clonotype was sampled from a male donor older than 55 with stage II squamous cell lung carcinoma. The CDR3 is CASSYSLGTREDEKLFF. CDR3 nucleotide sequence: TGTGCCAGCAGTTACTCCCTGGGGACCCGGGAGGATGAAAAACTGTTTTTT.